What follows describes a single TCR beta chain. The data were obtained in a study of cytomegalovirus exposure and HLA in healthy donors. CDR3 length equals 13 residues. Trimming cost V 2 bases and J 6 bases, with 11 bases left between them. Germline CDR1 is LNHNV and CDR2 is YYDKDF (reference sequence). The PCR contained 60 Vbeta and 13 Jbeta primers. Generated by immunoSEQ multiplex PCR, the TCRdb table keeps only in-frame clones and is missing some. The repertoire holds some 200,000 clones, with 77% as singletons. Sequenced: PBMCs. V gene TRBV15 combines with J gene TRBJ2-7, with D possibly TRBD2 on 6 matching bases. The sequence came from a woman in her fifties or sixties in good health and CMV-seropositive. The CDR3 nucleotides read TGTGCCACCAGCAGAACGGGAGTGCGCGAGCAGTACTTC. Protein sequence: CATSRTGVREQYF. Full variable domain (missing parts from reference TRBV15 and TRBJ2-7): DAMVIQNPRYQVTQFGKPVTLSCSQTLNHNVMYWYQQKSSQAPKLLFHYYDKDFNNEADTPDNFQSRRPNTSFCFLDIRSPGLGDTAMYLCATSRTGVREQYFGPGTRLTVT.